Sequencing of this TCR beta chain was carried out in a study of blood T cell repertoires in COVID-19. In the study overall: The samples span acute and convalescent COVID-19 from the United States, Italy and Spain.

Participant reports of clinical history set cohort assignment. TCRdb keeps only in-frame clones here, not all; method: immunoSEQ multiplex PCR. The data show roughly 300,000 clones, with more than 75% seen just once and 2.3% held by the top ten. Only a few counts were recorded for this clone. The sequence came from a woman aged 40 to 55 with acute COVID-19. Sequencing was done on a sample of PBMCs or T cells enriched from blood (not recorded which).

The CDR3 loop reads CASRPRGKETQYF. CDR3 in DNA: TGTGCCAGCCGACCTAGGGGTAAAGAGACCCAGTACTTC. The chain links TRBV7-8 to TRBJ2-5; TRBD1 might be the D (5 bases). The CDR3 sequence is 13 residues long. V lost 8 bases and J lost 3, with 13 bases in between. CDR1 and CDR2 (germline): SGHVS, FQNEAQ. The full variable domain, with the rest looked up from reference TRBV7-8 and TRBJ2-5, is GAGVSQSPRYKVAKRGQDVALRCDPISGHVSLFWYQQALGQGPEFLTYFQNEAQLDKSGLPSDRFFAERPEGSVSTLKIQRTQQEDSAVYLCASRPRGKETQYFGPGTRLLVL.